This TCR beta chain was sequenced for a study of Ad26.COV2.S vaccination and SARS-CoV-2 variants. In the study overall: Donor joined the COV1001 Ad26.COV2.S trial arm. Findings and limits, study-wide: Ad26.COV2.S recipients had broader spike-specific TCRs (P = 0.0014).

To note about this clone: Antigen: not known.

The table came from immunoSEQ multiplex PCR; TCRdb's copy has only in-frame clones and leaves some out. The sample consists of about 350,000 clones, 88% of them appearing once. Sample treatment: 15 to 20 received Ad26.COV2.S at low or high dose, single or two shots; several received placebo; per-sample allocation not given. Sampling was done on day 63 after the first vaccine or placebo injection. Its platform was an Ad26 vector, and its expressed antigen was Wuhan-strain SARS-CoV-2 spike. The sequence was collected from a person between 18 and 59 years old who received the Ad26.COV2.S COVID-19 vaccine or a placebo. This specimen was peripheral blood, taken in a trial of Ad26.COV2.S vaccine versus placebo.

CDR3 nucleotides: TGCGCCAGCAGCCAAGAGTTCAGGGATCGCGAAAAACTGTTTTTT. It yields the protein CASSQEFRDREKLFF. The V gene is TRBV4-1, the J gene TRBJ1-4; D perhaps matches TRBD1 (5 bases). Trimming removed 0 bases from V and 8 bases from J, with 13 bases in between. CDR3 length: 15 residues. CDR1 and CDR2 from the germline V gene are MGHRA and YSYEKL.